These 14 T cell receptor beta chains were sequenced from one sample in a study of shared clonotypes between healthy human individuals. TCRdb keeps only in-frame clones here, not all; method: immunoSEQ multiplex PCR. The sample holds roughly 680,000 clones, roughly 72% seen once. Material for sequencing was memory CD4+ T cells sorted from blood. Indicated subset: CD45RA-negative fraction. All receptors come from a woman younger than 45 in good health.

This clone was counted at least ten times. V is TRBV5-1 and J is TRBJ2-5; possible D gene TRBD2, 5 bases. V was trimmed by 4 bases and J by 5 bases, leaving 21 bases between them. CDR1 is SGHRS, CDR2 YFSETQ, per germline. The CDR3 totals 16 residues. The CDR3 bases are TGCGCCAGCAGCCCTGGAGGCAGCTCCCCCGGGGAGACCCAGTACTTC. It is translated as CASSPGGSSPGETQYF.

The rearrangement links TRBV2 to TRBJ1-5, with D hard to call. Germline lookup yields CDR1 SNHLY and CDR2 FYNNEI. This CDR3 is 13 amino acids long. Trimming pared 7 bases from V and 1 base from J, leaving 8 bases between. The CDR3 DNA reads TGTGCCAGCATTGAGGGCAGCAATCAGCCCCAGCATTTT. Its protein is CASIEGSNQPQHF.

CDR3 nucleotide sequence: TGTGCCAGCAGGATCGACCAGGCGCGGGCCTACGAGCAGTACTTC. Translating it yields CASRIDQARAYEQYF. The rearrangement links TRBV6-5 to TRBJ2-7; maybe TRBD2 (5 bases). Trimming removed 6 bases at V and 2 bases at J, with 17 bases between. CDR3 length: 15 amino acids. Germline CDR1 reads MNHEY; CDR2 reads SVGAGI.

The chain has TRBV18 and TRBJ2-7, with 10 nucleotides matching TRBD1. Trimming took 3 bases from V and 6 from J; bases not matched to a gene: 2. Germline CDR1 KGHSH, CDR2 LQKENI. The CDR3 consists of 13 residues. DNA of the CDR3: TGTGCCAGCTCACCGGACAGGGGGGTCGAGCAGTACTTC. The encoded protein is CASSPDRGVEQYF.

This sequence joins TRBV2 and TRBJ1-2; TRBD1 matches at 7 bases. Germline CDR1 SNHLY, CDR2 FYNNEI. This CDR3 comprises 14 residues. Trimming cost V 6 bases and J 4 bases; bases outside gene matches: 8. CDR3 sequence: CASSGQVPGYGYTF. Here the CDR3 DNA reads TGTGCCAGCAGCGGACAGGTACCGGGCTATGGCTACACCTTC. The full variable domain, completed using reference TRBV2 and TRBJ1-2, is EPEVTQTPSHQVTQMGQEVILRCVPISNHLYFYWYRQILGQKVEFLVSFYNNEISEKSEIFDDQFSVERPDGSNFTLKIRSTKLEDSAMYFCASSGQVPGYGYTFGSGTRLTVV.

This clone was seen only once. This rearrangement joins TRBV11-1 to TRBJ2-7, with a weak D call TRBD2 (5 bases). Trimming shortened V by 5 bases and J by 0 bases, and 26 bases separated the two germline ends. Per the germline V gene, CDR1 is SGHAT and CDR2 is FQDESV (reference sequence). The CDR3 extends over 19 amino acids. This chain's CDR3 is CASSQGGPLEASTSYEQYF. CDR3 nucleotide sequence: TGTGCCAGCAGCCAAGGAGGCCCCTTAGAGGCCAGCACCTCCTACGAGCAGTACTTC.

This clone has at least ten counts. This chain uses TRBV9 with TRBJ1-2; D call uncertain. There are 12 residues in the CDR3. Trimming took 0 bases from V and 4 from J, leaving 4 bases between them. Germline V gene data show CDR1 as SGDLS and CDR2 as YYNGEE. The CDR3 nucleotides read TGTGCCAGCAGCGTAGCCGGCTATGGCTACACCTTC. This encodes CASSVAGYGYTF.

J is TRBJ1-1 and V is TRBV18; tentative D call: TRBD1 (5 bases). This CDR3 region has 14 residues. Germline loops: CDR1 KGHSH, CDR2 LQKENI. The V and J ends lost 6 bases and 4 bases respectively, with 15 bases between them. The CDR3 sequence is CASSSWGGTTEAFF. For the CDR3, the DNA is TGTGCCAGCTCGTCCTGGGGGGGGACCACTGAAGCTTTCTTT.

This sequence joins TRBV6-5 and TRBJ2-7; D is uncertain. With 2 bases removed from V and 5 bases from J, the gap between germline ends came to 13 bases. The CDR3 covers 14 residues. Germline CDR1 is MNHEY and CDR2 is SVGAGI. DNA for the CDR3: TGTGCCAGCAGTTACGGCCAAAACCTGGACGAGCAGTACTTC. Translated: CASSYGQNLDEQYF.

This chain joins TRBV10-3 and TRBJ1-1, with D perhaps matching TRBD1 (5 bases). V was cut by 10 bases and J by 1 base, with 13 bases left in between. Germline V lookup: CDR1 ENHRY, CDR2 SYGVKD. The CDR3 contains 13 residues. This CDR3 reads CATRQLRNTEAFF. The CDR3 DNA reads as TGTGCCACCCGACAGCTAAGGAACACTGAAGCTTTCTTT.

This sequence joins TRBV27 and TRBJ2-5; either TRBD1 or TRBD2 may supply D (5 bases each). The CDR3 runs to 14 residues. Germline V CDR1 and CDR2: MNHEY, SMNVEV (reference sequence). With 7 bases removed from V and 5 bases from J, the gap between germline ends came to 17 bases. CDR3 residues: CASIGTSEGETQYF. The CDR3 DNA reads TGTGCCAGCATCGGGACCTCCGAGGGGGAGACCCAGTACTTC.

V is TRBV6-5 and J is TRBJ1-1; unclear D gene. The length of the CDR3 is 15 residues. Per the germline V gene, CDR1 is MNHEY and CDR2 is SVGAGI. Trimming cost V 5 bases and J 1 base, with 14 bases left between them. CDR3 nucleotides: TGTGCCAGCAGTCCTCAGAACCGGCCGAACACTGAAGCTTTCTTT. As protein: CASSPQNRPNTEAFF.

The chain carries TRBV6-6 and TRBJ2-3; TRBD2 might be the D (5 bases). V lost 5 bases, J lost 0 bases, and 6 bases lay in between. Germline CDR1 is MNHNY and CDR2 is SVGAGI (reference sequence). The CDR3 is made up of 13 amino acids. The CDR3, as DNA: TGTGCCAGCAGTCAGCGGAGCACAGATACGCAGTATTTT. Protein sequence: CASSQRSTDTQYF.

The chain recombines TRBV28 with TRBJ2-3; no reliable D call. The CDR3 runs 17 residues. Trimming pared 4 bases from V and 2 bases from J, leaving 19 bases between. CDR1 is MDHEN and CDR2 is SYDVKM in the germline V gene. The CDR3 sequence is CASSSRGAPRYTDTQYF. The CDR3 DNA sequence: TGTGCCAGCAGTTCTAGAGGAGCCCCCCGTTACACAGATACGCAGTATTTT.